This TCR beta chain emerged from a study of T cell responses to AZD1222 COVID-19 vaccine. Assay used: immunoSEQ multiplex PCR; TCRdb lists only in-frame clones, some missing. Among tens of thousands of clones listed, more than 75% were seen once. The germline gives CDR1 SGHRS, CDR2 YFSETQ. The CDR3 has 12 residues. Trimming stripped 3 bases from V and 7 bases from J, with 11 bases between. As to this clone: As yet, its antigen is unknown.

Whole-study results and caveats: An increase in Spike-specific TCR breadth and depth was observed after two AZD1222 doses. Dominant CD4 TCR responses targeted spike regions 160-218 and 743-854.

This receptor was obtained from an adult in good health. The chain combines TRBV5-1 with TRBJ2-7, with D unclear. Specimen: peripheral blood, collected on day 0 of MenACWY control vaccination. CDR3 region: CASSSETGEQYF. CDR3 nucleotide sequence: TGCGCCAGCAGCTCAGAGACTGGTGAGCAGTACTTC.